These 24 T cell receptor beta chains came from one sample sequenced in a study of identical twins. TCRdb called the 5' RACE reads again in MiXCR, with one record for every CDR3 protein. The table lists 500,000 to 600,000 distinct CDR3 sequences, 20% to 25% of them singletons. This same sample was also part of a study on T cells expressing NK-cell markers.

The sequenced sample consisted of CD4+ T cells sorted from blood. The receptors come from a young woman in good health.

This clonotype has only one observation. The chain uses TRBV20-1 and TRBJ2-5; D uncertain. Germline loops: CDR1 DFQATT, CDR2 SNEGSKA (reference sequence). The CDR3 contains 14 residues. V dropped 4 bases and J dropped 4 bases, with 16 bases sitting between them. CDR3 bases: TGCAGTGCTATCCCGGGCCGAGACCTAGAGACCCAGTACTTC. Translation: CSAIPGRDLETQYF.

This chain's CDR3 is CASSPDSATDTQYF. Written as DNA, the CDR3 is TGCGCCAGCAGCCCGGACTCAGCCACAGATACGCAGTATTTT. This chain uses TRBV5-1 with TRBJ2-3; the D gene is possibly TRBD2 (5 bases). With 4 bases removed from V and 2 bases from J, the gap between germline ends came to 11 bases. The CDR3 covers 14 residues. The germline gives CDR1 SGHRS, CDR2 YFSETQ. Full variable domain (rest looked up from reference TRBV5-1 and TRBJ2-3): KAGVTQTPRYLIKTRGQQVTLSCSPISGHRSVSWYQQTPGQGLQFLFEYFSETQRNKGNFPGRFSGRQFSNSRSEMNVSTLELGDSALYLCASSPDSATDTQYFGPGTRLTVL.

This chain links TRBV20-1 with TRBJ2-1, with D perhaps matching TRBD2 (6 bases). This CDR3 comprises 12 residues. V lost 4 bases to trimming and J lost 7 bases, with 11 bases between them. Germline V lookup: CDR1 DFQATT, CDR2 SNEGSKA (reference sequence). CDR3 sequence: CSAIARGNEQFF. DNA of the CDR3: TGCAGTGCTATTGCCCGGGGGAATGAGCAGTTCTTC.

CDR3 protein: CASSFIAGDTYEQYF. Here the CDR3 DNA reads TGTGCCAGCAGCTTCATAGCGGGAGACACCTACGAGCAGTACTTC. The V call is TRBV7-2, the J call TRBJ2-7, with 9 bases fitting TRBD2. Germline-derived CDR1 and CDR2 are SGHTA and FQGNSA. The CDR3 extends over 15 amino acids. Trimming took 3 bases from V and 2 from J; bases not matched to a gene: 5. The variable domain in full, completed from reference TRBV7-2 and TRBJ2-7, reads GAGVSQSPSNKVTEKGKDVELRCDPISGHTALYWYRQSLGQGLEFLIYFQGNSAPDKSGLPSDRFSAERTGGSVSTLTIQRTQQEDSAVYLCASSFIAGDTYEQYFGPGTRLTVT.

V is TRBV6-1 and J is TRBJ1-1; D is undetermined. Germline loops: CDR1 MNHNS, CDR2 SASEGT. V was trimmed by 7 bases and J by 0 bases, leaving 9 bases between them. This CDR3 contains 13 residues. CDR3 loop: CASTVRVNTEAFF. The CDR3 coding sequence is TGTGCCAGCACGGTCAGAGTGAACACTGAAGCTTTCTTT.

This clonotype was seen only a few times. This chain uses TRBV12-3 or TRBV12-4 with TRBJ2-5; D possibly uses TRBD1 or TRBD2 (6 bases each). The CDR3 contains 16 residues. V was clipped by 0 bases and J by 2 bases, with 13 bases between them. CDR3 DNA: TGTGCCAGCAGTTTAGCGGGGGGCCCGCGACAAGAGACCCAGTACTTC. Translation gives CASSLAGGPRQETQYF.

V is TRBV10-3 and J is TRBJ2-1; perhaps TRBD2 as D (5 bases). The CDR3 is made up of 14 amino acids. V was clipped by 6 bases and J by 8 bases, with 17 bases between them. Germline values: CDR1 ENHRY, CDR2 SYGVKD. For the CDR3, the DNA is TGTGCCATCAGGAAGGAGGACCCACCCGATGAGCAGTTCTTC. Its protein is CAIRKEDPPDEQFF.

This chain links TRBV6-1 with TRBJ2-5, with 9 bases identical to TRBD1. CDR1 is MNHNS, CDR2 SASEGT, per germline. The V segment lost 6 bases and the J segment 7 bases; nucleotides outside the gene matches: 21. The CDR3 has 18 amino acids. The CDR3 here is CASSPRETGGGLRGTQYF. In DNA, the CDR3 is TGTGCCAGCAGCCCGCGAGAGACAGGGGGAGGTCTTAGAGGGACCCAGTACTTC.

The V gene is TRBV6-4, the J gene TRBJ1-5; D is possibly TRBD1 (5 bases). V dropped 6 bases and J dropped 0 bases, with 15 bases sitting between them. The CDR3 runs to 16 residues. Germline V gene lookup returns CDR1 MRHNA and CDR2 SNTAGT. This chain's CDR3 is CASRHQGPRSNQPQHF. CDR3 DNA: TGTGCCAGCAGACACCAGGGACCCCGTAGCAATCAGCCCCAGCATTTT.

The chain recombines TRBV20-1 with TRBJ2-2; weak D call: TRBD1 (5 bases). CDR3 size: 13 residues. CDR1 and CDR2 (germline): DFQATT, SNEGSKA (reference sequence). V lost 2 bases to trimming and J lost 4 bases, with 8 bases between them. The CDR3 DNA is TGCAGTGCTAGACAGGGTGTCACCGGGGAGCTGTTTTTT. Encoded protein: CSARQGVTGELFF.

This clonotype was picked up many times. The rearrangement uses TRBV20-1 and TRBJ1-5; D may be TRBD1 (5 bases). Germline V gene lookup returns CDR1 DFQATT and CDR2 SNEGSKA (reference sequence). CDR3 size: 13 residues. V lost 0 bases and J lost 4, with 7 bases in between. Here the CDR3 reads CSAREQGNQPQHF. DNA of the CDR3: TGCAGTGCTAGAGAGCAGGGAAATCAGCCCCAGCATTTT.

This clonotype showed up just a few times. The V call is TRBV10-3, the J call TRBJ1-2; perhaps TRBD1 as D (5 bases). This CDR3 has 15 residues. The germline V gene has CDR1 ENHRY and CDR2 SYGVKD. V was clipped by 4 bases and J by 7 bases, with 19 bases between them. The CDR3: CAISAPPGRGVGYTF. CDR3 nucleotides: TGTGCCATCAGTGCCCCGCCGGGAAGGGGAGTTGGCTACACCTTC.

This clonotype showed up just a few times. In nucleotides, the CDR3 is TGTGCCAGCAGTGAGGGGGTATGGGACGGTGAGCAGTTCTTC. It codes for CASSEGVWDGEQFF. The genes are TRBV2 and TRBJ2-1; either TRBD1 or TRBD2 may supply D (5 bases each). The ends were cut back, 3 bases at V and 9 bases at J, with 15 bases in the middle. The CDR3 extends over 14 amino acids. The V gene's germline CDR1 is SNHLY and CDR2 FYNNEI.

This clonotype occurred a few times. This chain connects TRBV6-1 to TRBJ2-6; D possibly corresponds to TRBD2 (6 bases). Germline-derived CDR1 and CDR2 are MNHNS and SASEGT. CDR3 length equals 16 residues. V gave up 8 bases and J gave up 1 base, with 15 bases separating them. The CDR3 sequence: CASFGRRESGANVLTF. CDR3 DNA sequence: TGTGCCAGCTTCGGAAGGAGGGAATCTGGGGCCAACGTCCTGACTTTC.

This chain links TRBV12-3 or TRBV12-4 with TRBJ2-5, with D perhaps TRBD1 or TRBD2 (6 bases each). The CDR3 is 13 amino acids. V lost 5 bases, J lost 5 bases, and 12 bases lay in between. DNA of the CDR3: TGTGCCAGCAGTACGTGGAGGGGGGAGACCCAGTACTTC. Amino acids: CASSTWRGETQYF.

The gene calls are TRBV5-1 and TRBJ2-5, with TRBD2 matching over 9 bases. This CDR3 contains 17 residues. Per the germline V gene, CDR1 is SGHRS and CDR2 is YFSETQ. V lost 4 bases, J lost 0 bases, and 10 bases stayed unmatched. The CDR3 nucleotides read TGCGCCAGCAGCAGTAAACTAGCGGGCCGGTACCAAGAGACCCAGTACTTC. Translated: CASSSKLAGRYQETQYF.

This chain uses TRBV18 with TRBJ2-2; D perhaps matches TRBD1 (6 bases). Trimming cost V 0 bases and J 3 bases, with 11 bases left between them. Germline V gene sequence: CDR1 KGHSH, CDR2 LQKENI. This CDR3 has 16 residues. CDR3 residues: CASSPPNRDYTGELFF. For the CDR3, the DNA is TGTGCCAGCTCACCACCGAACAGGGATTACACCGGGGAGCTGTTTTTT.

The chain is built from TRBV12-3 or TRBV12-4 and TRBJ2-1; tentative D call: TRBD2 (6 bases). Between the trimmed V and J ends, which lost 6 bases and 4 bases, there was a span of 22 bases. This CDR3 region has 17 residues. The CDR3 reads CASRVFGGGIAYNEQFF. The CDR3 DNA reads TGTGCCAGCAGGGTCTTTGGGGGAGGTATCGCTTACAATGAGCAGTTCTTC.

The chain uses TRBV12-3 or TRBV12-4 and TRBJ2-3; D unresolved. The ends were cut back, 7 bases at V and 3 bases at J, with 14 bases in the middle. This CDR3 spans 14 amino acids. In DNA, the CDR3 is TGTGCCAGCATTAATGACTGCTTAACAGATACGCAGTATTTT. Amino acid sequence: CASINDCLTDTQYF.

This clonotype occurred a few times. The chain couples TRBV12-3 or TRBV12-4 to TRBJ2-5; 8 bases match TRBD2. This CDR3 region has 14 residues. V dropped 3 bases and J dropped 3; count of bases not matched to a gene: 3. DNA of the CDR3: TGTGCCAGCAGTTTGAGGGGACTAGAAGAGACCCAGTACTTC. It specifies CASSLRGLEETQYF.

This clonotype was counted at least ten times. This chain joins TRBV20-1 and TRBJ2-7, with unresolved D. Germline lookup yields CDR1 DFQATT and CDR2 SNEGSKA (reference sequence). Trimming took off 1 base at V and 0 bases at J, with 13 bases between the two ends. This CDR3 is built from 15 residues. The CDR3, as DNA: TGCAGTGCTAGAGCCTTTACTGGATACTCCTACGAGCAGTACTTC. This encodes CSARAFTGYSYEQYF.

This clonotype was seen many times. The chain links TRBV5-1 to TRBJ2-1, with TRBD1 identical over 9 bases. The length of the CDR3 is 12 residues. The J segment lost 11 bases and the V segment lost 4 bases, leaving 4 bases of the junction unmatched. CDR1 and CDR2 (germline): SGHRS, YFSETQ. The CDR3, as DNA: TGCGCCAGCAGCACGGGACAGGGAAAGCAGTTCTTC. Protein product: CASSTGQGKQFF.

This clonotype was observed at least ten times. This chain links TRBV12-3 or TRBV12-4 with TRBJ2-7, with 9 bases identical to TRBD1. After removal of 5 bases from V and 6 bases from J, the junction contained 11 bases not matched to a gene. The CDR3 spans 15 residues. This chain's CDR3 is CASSRDRVGTREQYF. CDR3 DNA sequence: TGTGCCAGCAGTCGGGACAGGGTCGGGACCCGCGAGCAGTACTTC.

This chain connects TRBV6-1 to TRBJ1-1, with D perhaps matching TRBD1 (5 bases). CDR3 length: 13 amino acids. Germline CDR1 reads MNHNS; CDR2 reads SASEGT. V was clipped by 5 bases and J by 8 bases, with 15 bases between them. The CDR3 sequence: CASSLLTATEAFF. The CDR3 DNA reads as TGTGCCAGCAGTCTTCTGACAGCCACCGAAGCTTTCTTT.